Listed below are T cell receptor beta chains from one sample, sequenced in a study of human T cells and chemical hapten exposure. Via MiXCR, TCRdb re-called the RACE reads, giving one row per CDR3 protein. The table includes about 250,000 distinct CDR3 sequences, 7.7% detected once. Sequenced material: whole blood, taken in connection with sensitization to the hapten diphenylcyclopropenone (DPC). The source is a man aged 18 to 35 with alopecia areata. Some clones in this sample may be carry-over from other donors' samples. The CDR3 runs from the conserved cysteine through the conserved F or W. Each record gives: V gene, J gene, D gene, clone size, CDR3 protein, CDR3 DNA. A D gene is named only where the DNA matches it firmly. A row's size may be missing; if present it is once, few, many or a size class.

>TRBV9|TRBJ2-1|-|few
CASSVNREEAVNEQFF
TGTGCCAGCAGCGTAAACAGGGAGGAAGCGGTCAATGAGCAGTTCTTC
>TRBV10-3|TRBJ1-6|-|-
CAISELQVTSYNSPLHF
TGTGCCATCAGTGAGCTTCAGGTTACCTCCTATAATTCACCCCTCCACTTT
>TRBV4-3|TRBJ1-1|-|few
CASSQDLDNTEAFF
TGCGCCAGCAGCCAAGATCTAGACAACACTGAAGCTTTCTTT
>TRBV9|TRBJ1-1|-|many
CASSVVGGLAEAFF
TGTGCCAGCAGCGTAGTTGGGGGGCTCGCTGAAGCTTTCTTT
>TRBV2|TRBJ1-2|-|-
CASSEAGQGPLYGYTF
TGTGCCAGCAGTGAAGCTGGGCAGGGACCACTCTATGGCTACACCTTC
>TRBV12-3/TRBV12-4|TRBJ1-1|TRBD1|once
CASSLWDRGLSTEAFF
TGTGCCAGCAGTTTATGGGACAGGGGGCTTAGTACTGAAGCTTTCTTT
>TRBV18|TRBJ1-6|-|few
CASSPWSTSSSSYNSPLHF
TGTGCCAGCTCACCATGGTCCACGAGTTCTAGCTCCTATAATTCACCCCTCCACTTT
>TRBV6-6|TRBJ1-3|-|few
CASSRGQGNTIYF
TGTGCCAGCAGCCGCGGACAGGGAAACACCATATATTTT
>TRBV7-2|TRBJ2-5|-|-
CASSSWDTQETQYF
TGTGCCAGCAGCTCCTGGGACACCCAAGAGACCCAGTACTTC
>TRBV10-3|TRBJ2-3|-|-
CAIRGADTQYF
TGTGCCATCAGGGGAGCAGATACGCAGTATTTT
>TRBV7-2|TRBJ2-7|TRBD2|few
CASSPSGEAGEQYF
TGTGCCAGCAGCCCCAGCGGGGAAGCGGGCGAGCAGTACTTC
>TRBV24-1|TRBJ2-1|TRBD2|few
CATSDPYRLAGQFF
TGTGCCACCAGTGATCCCTACCGTCTAGCGGGGCAGTTCTTC
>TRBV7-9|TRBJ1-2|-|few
CASSMRGIYGYTF
TGTGCCAGCAGCATGAGGGGGATCTATGGCTACACCTTC
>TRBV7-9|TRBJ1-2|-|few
CASSLGPIYGYTF
TGTGCCAGCAGCTTAGGGCCGATCTATGGCTACACCTTC
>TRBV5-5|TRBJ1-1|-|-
CATLGSPNTEAFF
TGTGCCACCTTAGGGTCCCCGAACACTGAAGCTTTCTTT
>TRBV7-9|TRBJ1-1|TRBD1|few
CASSLWMMIGDRDRTEAFF
TGTGCCAGCAGCTTATGGATGATGATTGGGGACAGGGATAGGACTGAAGCTTTCTTT
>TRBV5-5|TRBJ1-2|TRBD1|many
CASSLRSTGSPYGYTF
TGTGCCAGCAGCTTACGTTCGACAGGGTCTCCCTATGGCTACACCTTC
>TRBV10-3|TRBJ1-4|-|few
CAISGQGTDTTNEKLFF
TGTGCCATCAGTGGGCAGGGGACCGACACAACTAATGAAAAACTGTTTTTT
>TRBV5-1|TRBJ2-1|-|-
CASSLGQGKSSYNEQFF
TGCGCCAGCAGCTTGGGTCAGGGGAAAAGCTCCTACAATGAGCAGTTCTTC
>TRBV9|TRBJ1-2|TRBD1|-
CASVRGDRVGHNYGYTF
TGTGCCAGCGTCAGGGGGGACAGGGTCGGGCATAACTATGGCTACACCTTC
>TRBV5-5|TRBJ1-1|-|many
CASSLVGANTEAFF
TGTGCCAGCAGCTTGGTGGGCGCGAACACTGAAGCTTTCTTT
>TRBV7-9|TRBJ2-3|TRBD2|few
CASSLVSSGGTDTQYF
TGTGCCAGCAGCTTAGTGTCTAGCGGGGGAACAGATACGCAGTATTTT
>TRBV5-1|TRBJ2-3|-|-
CASSPGLKITDTQYF
TGCGCCAGCAGCCCCGGGCTCAAAATCACAGATACGCAGTATTTT
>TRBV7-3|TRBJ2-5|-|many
CASSLDSQETQYF
TGTGCCAGCAGCTTAGACAGCCAAGAGACCCAGTACTTC
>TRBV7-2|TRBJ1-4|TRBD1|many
CASSNPGQAGEKLFF
TGTGCCAGCAGCAACCCGGGACAGGCGGGTGAAAAACTGTTTTTT
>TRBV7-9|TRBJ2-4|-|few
CASSLDQGDIQYF
TGTGCCAGCAGCTTAGACCAGGGTGACATTCAGTACTTC
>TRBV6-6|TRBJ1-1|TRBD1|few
CASSLGQGRNTEAFF
TGTGCCAGCAGTCTTGGACAGGGACGGAACACTGAAGCTTTCTTT
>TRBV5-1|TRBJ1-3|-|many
CASSELGGNTIYF
TGCGCCAGCAGCGAATTAGGTGGAAACACCATATATTTT
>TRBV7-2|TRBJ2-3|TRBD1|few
CASSLLTGTGLSSTDTQYF
TGTGCCAGCAGCTTACTTACTGGGACAGGACTTTCAAGCACAGATACGCAGTATTTT
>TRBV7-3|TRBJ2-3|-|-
CASSFFRGGTDTQYF
TGTGCCAGCAGCTTTTTCAGGGGGGGCACAGATACGCAGTATTTT
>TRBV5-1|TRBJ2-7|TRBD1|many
CASSFSGTGGVEQYF
TGCGCCAGCAGCTTTTCAGGGACAGGGGGAGTCGAGCAGTACTTC
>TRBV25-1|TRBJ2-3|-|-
CASSRREVTDTQYF
TGTGCCAGCAGTCGCAGGGAAGTAACAGATACGCAGTATTTT
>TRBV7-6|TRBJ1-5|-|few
CASSFRIPEQGIAPQHF
TGTGCCAGCAGCTTCAGAATTCCAGAACAGGGAATTGCGCCCCAGCATTTT
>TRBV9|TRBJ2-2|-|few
CASSGVGRWELFF
TGTGCCAGCAGCGGGGTAGGACGGTGGGAGCTGTTTTTT
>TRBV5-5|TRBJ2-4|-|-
CASSLSQGTKNIQYF
TGTGCCAGCAGCCTCTCCCAGGGAACCAAAAACATTCAGTACTTC
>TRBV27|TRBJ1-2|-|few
CASSLAYGPYGYTF
TGTGCCAGCAGTTTAGCCTACGGCCCCTATGGCTACACCTTC
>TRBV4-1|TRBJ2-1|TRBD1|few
CASSQGQGRTYNEQFF
TGCGCCAGCAGCCAAGGACAGGGGCGTACCTACAATGAGCAGTTCTTC
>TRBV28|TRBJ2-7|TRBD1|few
CASTPQGANYEQYF
TGTGCCAGCACACCCCAGGGGGCCAACTACGAGCAGTACTTC
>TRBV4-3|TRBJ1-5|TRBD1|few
CASSLHRGQPQHF
TGCGCCAGCAGCTTACACAGGGGCCAGCCCCAGCATTTT
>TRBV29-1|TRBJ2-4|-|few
CSAETGAKNIQYF
TGCAGCGCCGAGACCGGAGCCAAAAACATTCAGTACTTC